This T cell receptor beta chain was retrieved from a study of regulatory T cells in long-lasting Graves disease. Overall study findings and caveats: Newly diagnosed Graves' patients had higher TCR diversity than persistent ones. Newly diagnosed disease favored TRBV20-1 and TRBJ2-1 over persistent disease.

Time point denoted: persistent/refractory GD, antithyroid drugs over 5 years with positive TRAb. The TCR library used RNA extracted from PBMCs. Blood from the periphery, around 10 milliliters in all, was drawn into EDTA tubes. CDR1 is SGHTA, CDR2 FQGNSA, per germline. The CDR3 has 14 residues. Trimming stripped 5 bases from V and 7 bases from J, with 17 bases between. Arm-PCR of CDR3 regions and iRepertoire HTBI primers were used to build TCR beta libraries. TCRdb re-derived calls from the multiplex PCR reads in MiXCR, one entry per CDR3 protein. This table has 600,000 to 800,000 distinct CDR3 sequences, 25% to 35% appearing once. In this sample, this clonotype turned up a few times. Its antigen remains unknown.

The specimen was peripheral blood mononuclear cells (PBMCs), collected when the disease was refractory, from a patient treated with antithyroid drugs. J is TRBJ1-2 and V is TRBV7-2, with a tentative D call TRBD1 (6 bases). The receptor was isolated from a female donor with Graves disease. CDR3 sequence (DNA): TGTGCCAGCAGCCGGGACAAGGCTGGGGGTGGCTACACCTTC. Protein product: CASSRDKAGGGYTF.